The T cell receptor beta chain under discussion was sequenced for a study of T cell repertoires in cytomegalovirus infection. For the study at large: Both CMV infection and a matching HLA type were indicated by public TCR beta signatures. The study's findings and limits: It was HLA-C-restricted CMV-specific TCR beta clonotypes that dominated the response ex vivo. Of the TCR beta families, the public ones yielded a cumulative frequency that identified carriers of CMV plus the relevant HLA.

This clonotype was recorded at least ten times. The target antigen is unknown. V was trimmed by 3 bases and J by 4 bases, leaving 16 bases between them. The length of the CDR3 is 16 residues. Germline CDR1 SGHVS, CDR2 FQNEAQ. TCRdb recomputed calls from the reads with MiXCR, one row per CDR3 protein. The table lists about 490,000 distinct CDR3 sequences, less than 30% of them singletons. J is TRBJ2-1 and V is TRBV7-8; D possibly uses TRBD1 or TRBD2 (5 bases each). This receptor was taken from a human donor in good health (CMV status not recorded). Some clones in this sample may be carry-over from other donors' samples. Sequenced input: PBMCs. CDR3 amino acids: CASSFGTEEFYNEQFF. The DNA of the CDR3 is TGTGCCAGCAGCTTCGGGACGGAAGAATTTTACAATGAGCAGTTCTTC. The full variable domain, rest sourced from reference TRBV7-8 and TRBJ2-1, is GAGVSQSPRYKVAKRGQDVALRCDPISGHVSLFWYQQALGQGPEFLTYFQNEAQLDKSGLPSDRFFAERPEGSVSTLKIQRTQQEDSAVYLCASSFGTEEFYNEQFFGPGTRLTVL.